The T cell receptor (beta chain) under discussion was sequenced for a study of T cells in Graves' hyperthyroidism and ophthalmopathy. Study information: Peripheral blood draws took place at initial diagnosis, ahead of any treatment.

Germline CDR1 SNHLY, CDR2 FYNNEI. Trimming cost V 5 bases and J 0 bases; bases outside gene matches: 18. The CDR3 runs to 21 residues. General study findings and limits: A 13 V-J model separated ophthalmopathy from stable hyperthyroidism.

Based on clinical symptoms, serum thyroxine and TRAb, thyroid ultrasound and orbital computed tomography, diagnoses were reached. Cells are PBMCs isolated from over 7.5 ml of fresh blood. Amplification targeted TCR beta CDR3 regions from RNA transcripts. TCR CDR3 underwent first-round RT-PCR with the HTBI primer set. TCRdb processed the multiplex PCR reads anew with MiXCR; each CDR3 protein has one entry. The profile shows hundreds of thousands of distinct CDR3 sequences, around a sixth of them singletons. This clonotype was observed at least ten times. Its antigen is unidentified. The source is a young woman with Graves' hyperthyroidism. The source material was blood. The chain couples TRBV2 to TRBJ2-1, with TRBD2 identical over 11 bases. CDR3 nucleotides: TGTGCCAGCAGTCTTGATTCCGGGACTAGCGGACTAAAAAGCTCCTACAATGAGCAGTTCTTC. This gives the protein CASSLDSGTSGLKSSYNEQFF. Full variable domain (outside the CDR3, taken from reference TRBV2 and TRBJ2-1): EPEVTQTPSHQVTQMGQEVILRCVPISNHLYFYWYRQILGQKVEFLVSFYNNEISEKSEIFDDQFSVERPDGSNFTLKIRSTKLEDSAMYFCASSLDSGTSGLKSSYNEQFFGPGTRLTVL.